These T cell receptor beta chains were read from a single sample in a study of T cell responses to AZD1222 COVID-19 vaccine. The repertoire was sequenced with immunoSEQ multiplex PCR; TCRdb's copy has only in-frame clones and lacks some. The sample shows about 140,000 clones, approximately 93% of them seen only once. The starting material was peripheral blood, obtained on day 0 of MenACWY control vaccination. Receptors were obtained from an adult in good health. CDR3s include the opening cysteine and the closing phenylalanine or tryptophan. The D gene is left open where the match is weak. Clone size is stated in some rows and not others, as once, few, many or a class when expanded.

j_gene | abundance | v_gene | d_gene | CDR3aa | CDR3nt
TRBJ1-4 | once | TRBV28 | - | CASSSSGEKLFF | TGTGCCAGCAGTTCCTCAGGGGAAAAACTGTTTTTT
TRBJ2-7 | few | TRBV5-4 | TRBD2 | CASSLGPSGYYEQYF | TGTGCCAGCAGCTTGGGCCCTAGCGGGTACTACGAGCAGTACTTC
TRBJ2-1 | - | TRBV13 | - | CASSLRLVAEQFF | TGTGCCAGCAGCTTACGTTTGGTTGCTGAGCAGTTCTTC
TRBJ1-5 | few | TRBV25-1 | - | CASSESGSNQPQHF | TGTGCCAGCAGTGAATCGGGAAGCAATCAGCCCCAGCATTTT
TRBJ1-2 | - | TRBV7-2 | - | CASSLDRAVNYGYTF | TGTGCCAGCAGCTTAGACAGGGCGGTGAACTATGGCTACACCTTC
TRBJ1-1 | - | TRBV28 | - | CALQRGTEAFF | TGTGCCCTCCAGAGGGGCACTGAAGCTTTCTTT
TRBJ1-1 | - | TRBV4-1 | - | CASSQLTANEAFF | TGCGCCAGCAGCCAACTGACAGCGAATGAAGCTTTCTTT
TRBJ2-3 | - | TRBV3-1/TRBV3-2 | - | CASSHGFSTDTQYF | TGTGCCAGCAGCCACGGGTTTAGCACAGATACGCAGTATTTT
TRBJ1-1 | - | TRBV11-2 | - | CASSPRTDEAFF | TGTGCCAGCAGCCCTCGGACAGATGAAGCTTTCTTT
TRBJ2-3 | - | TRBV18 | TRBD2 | CASSPISGGPTDTQYF | TGTGCCAGCTCACCTATTAGCGGGGGACCCACAGATACGCAGTATTTT
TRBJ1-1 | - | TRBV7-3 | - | CASSLRRDWDTEAFF | TGTGCCAGCAGCTTAAGGCGGGACTGGGACACTGAAGCTTTCTTT
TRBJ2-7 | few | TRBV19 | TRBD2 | CASSIGAGGVDEQYF | TGTGCCAGTAGTATTGGTGCGGGGGGAGTCGACGAGCAGTACTTC
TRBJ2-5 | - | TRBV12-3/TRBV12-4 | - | CASSQETQYF | TGTGCCAGCAGTCAAGAGACCCAGTACTTC
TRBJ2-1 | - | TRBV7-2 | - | CASSLTPSSGPYNEQFF | TGTGCCAGCAGCTTAACCCCTTCCAGCGGACCATACAATGAGCAGTTCTTC
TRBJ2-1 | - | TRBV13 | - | CASSLVGRYNEQFF | TGTGCCAGCAGCTTAGTAGGCAGGTACAATGAGCAGTTCTTC
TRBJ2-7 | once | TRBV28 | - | CASTVPQAGAAPYEQYF | TGTGCCAGCACCGTTCCCCAGGCGGGGGCCGCCCCCTACGAGCAGTACTTC
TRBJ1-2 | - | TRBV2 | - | CASSEGGGEYYGYTF | TGTGCCAGCAGTGAAGGAGGAGGGGAGTACTATGGCTACACCTTC
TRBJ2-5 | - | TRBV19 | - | CASSNLETQYF | TGTGCCAGTAGCAACCTAGAGACCCAGTACTTC
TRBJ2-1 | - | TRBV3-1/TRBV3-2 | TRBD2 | CASSQDPGGRANEQFF | TGTGCCAGCAGCCAAGATCCGGGCGGGAGGGCCAATGAGCAGTTCTTC
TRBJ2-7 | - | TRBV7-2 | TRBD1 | CASSYGQVNSYEQYF | TGTGCCAGCAGCTATGGACAGGTCAACTCCTACGAGCAGTACTTC
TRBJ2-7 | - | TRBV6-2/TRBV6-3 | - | CASSHDYEQYF | TGTGCCAGCAGTCATGACTACGAGCAGTACTTC
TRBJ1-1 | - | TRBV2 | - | CASSASGTEAFF | TGTGCCAGCAGTGCGAGTGGGACTGAAGCTTTCTTT
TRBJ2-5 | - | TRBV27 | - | CASSPLLGRGQETQYF | TGTGCCAGCAGTCCCCTTTTAGGGAGGGGGCAGGAGACCCAGTACTTC
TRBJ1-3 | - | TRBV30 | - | CAWNRAHGNTIYF | TGTGCCTGGAACAGGGCACACGGAAACACCATATATTTT
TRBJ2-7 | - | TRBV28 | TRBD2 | CASSSGTSGRASYEQYF | TGTGCCAGCAGTTCCGGGACTAGCGGGAGGGCGTCCTACGAGCAGTACTTC
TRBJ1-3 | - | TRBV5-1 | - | CASSRGMNSGNTIYF | TGCGCCAGCAGCCGGGGAATGAACTCTGGAAACACCATATATTTT
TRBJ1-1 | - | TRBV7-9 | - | CASSSDSPEAFF | TGTGCCAGCAGCTCAGATTCACCAGAGGCTTTCTTT
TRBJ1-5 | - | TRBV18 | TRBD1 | CASSRDSSNQPQHF | TGTGCCAGCTCACGGGACAGCTCGAATCAGCCCCAGCATTTT
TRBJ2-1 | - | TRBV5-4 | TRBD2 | CASSLGASGGASEQFF | TGTGCCAGCAGCTTGGGCGCTAGCGGGGGGGCAAGTGAGCAGTTCTTC
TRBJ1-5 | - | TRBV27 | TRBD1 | CASRTFGTGGQPQHF | TGTGCCAGCAGGACATTCGGGACAGGGGGCCAGCCCCAGCATTTT
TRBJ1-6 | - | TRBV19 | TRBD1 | CASSTDRGVSPLHF | TGTGCCAGTAGTACGGACAGGGGCGTTTCACCCCTCCACTTT
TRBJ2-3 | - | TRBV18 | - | CASSPQGPDTQYF | TGTGCCAGCTCACCACAGGGGCCAGATACGCAGTATTTT
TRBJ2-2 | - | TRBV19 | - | CASSETGFGTGELFF | TGTGCCAGTAGTGAAACAGGGTTCGGCACCGGGGAGCTGTTTTTT
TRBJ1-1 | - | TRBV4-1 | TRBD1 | CASSQGGRGPLNTEAFF | TGCGCCAGCAGCCAAGGAGGCAGGGGGCCGCTGAACACTGAAGCTTTCTTT
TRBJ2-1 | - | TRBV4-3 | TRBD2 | CASSQGTSGSYNEQFF | TGCGCCAGCAGCCAAGGGACTAGCGGGTCCTACAATGAGCAGTTCTTC
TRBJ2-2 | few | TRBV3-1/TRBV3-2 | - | CASSADRMVTGELFF | TGTGCCAGCAGCGCCGACAGGATGGTAACCGGGGAGCTGTTTTTT
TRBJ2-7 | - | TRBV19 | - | CASSMGNSGEQYF | TGTGCCAGTAGTATGGGCAATTCCGGCGAGCAGTACTTC
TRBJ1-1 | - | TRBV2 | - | CASNNRGNTEAFF | TGTGCCAGCAATAATAGGGGGAACACTGAAGCTTTCTTT
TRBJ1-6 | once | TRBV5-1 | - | CASSLVPHGINSPLHF | TGCGCCAGCAGCTTGGTTCCTCACGGGATCAATTCACCCCTCCACTTT
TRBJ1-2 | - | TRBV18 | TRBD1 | CASSPLGTGGVANYGYTF | TGTGCCAGCTCACCTCTCGGGACAGGGGGTGTAGCTAACTATGGCTACACCTTC
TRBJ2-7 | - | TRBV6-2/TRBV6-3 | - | CASSQSSYEQYF | TGTGCCAGCAGTCAAAGCTCCTACGAGCAGTACTTC
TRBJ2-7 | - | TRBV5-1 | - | CASSPRQGGPYEQYF | TGCGCCAGCAGCCCACGGCAGGGGGGACCCTACGAGCAGTACTTC
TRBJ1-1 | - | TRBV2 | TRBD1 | CASTAGTGAGGAFF | TGTGCCAGCACCGCCGGGACAGGGGCCGGCGGGGCTTTCTTT
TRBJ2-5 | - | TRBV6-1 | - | CASSELARETQYF | TGTGCCAGCAGTGAGTTGGCTCGAGAGACCCAGTACTTC
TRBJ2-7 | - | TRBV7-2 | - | CASSSMGGSYEQYF | TGTGCCAGCAGCTCCATGGGGGGCTCCTACGAGCAGTACTTC
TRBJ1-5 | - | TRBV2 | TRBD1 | CASSGTGGDQPQHF | TGTGCCAGCAGTGGGACAGGGGGGGATCAGCCCCAGCATTTT
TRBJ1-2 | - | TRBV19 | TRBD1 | CASSIPWTGDYGYTF | TGTGCCAGTAGTATTCCCTGGACAGGAGACTATGGCTACACCTTC
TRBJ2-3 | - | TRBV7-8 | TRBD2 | CASSLVETSGGAGDTQYF | TGTGCCAGCAGCTTAGTTGAGACTAGCGGGGGGGCAGGAGATACGCAGTATTTT
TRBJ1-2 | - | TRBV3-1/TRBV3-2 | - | CASSQELDRLIYGYTF | TGTGCCAGCAGCCAAGAACTGGACAGACTAATCTATGGCTACACCTTC
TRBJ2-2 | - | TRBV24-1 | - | CATSDFPPRSSSGTGELFF | TGTGCCACCAGTGATTTCCCCCCTCGGAGTAGTAGCGGCACCGGGGAGCTGTTTTTT
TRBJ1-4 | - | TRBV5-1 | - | CASSPSGAYEKLFF | TGCGCCAGCAGCCCCTCGGGAGCTTATGAAAAACTGTTTTTT
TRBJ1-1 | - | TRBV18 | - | CASSPGHLNTEAFF | TGTGCCAGCTCACCAGGACATCTGAACACTGAAGCTTTCTTT
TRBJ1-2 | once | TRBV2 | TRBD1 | CASREQGVSYGYTF | TGTGCCAGCAGAGAACAGGGGGTTAGCTATGGCTACACCTTC
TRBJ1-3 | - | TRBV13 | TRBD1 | CASSFGTGRSSSGNTIYF | TGTGCCAGCAGCTTCGGGACAGGGCGGTCATCATCTGGAAACACCATATATTTT
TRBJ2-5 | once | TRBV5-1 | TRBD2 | CASSLGSGGPETQYF | TGCGCCAGCAGCTTGGGGTCGGGAGGGCCGGAGACCCAGTACTTC
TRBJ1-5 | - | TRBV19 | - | CASSIQGDGNQPQHF | TGTGCCAGTAGTATTCAGGGAGATGGCAATCAGCCCCAGCATTTT
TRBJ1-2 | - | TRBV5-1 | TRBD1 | CASSPGTGGDYGYTF | TGCGCCAGCAGCCCGGGGACAGGGGGAGACTATGGCTACACCTTC
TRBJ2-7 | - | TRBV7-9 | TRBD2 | CASSLAVSGGPPYEQYF | TGTGCCAGCAGCTTAGCGGTTAGCGGGGGTCCTCCCTACGAGCAGTACTTC
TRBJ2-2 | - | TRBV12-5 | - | CASGFGTGELFF | TGTGCTAGTGGTTTCGGCACCGGGGAGCTGTTTTTT